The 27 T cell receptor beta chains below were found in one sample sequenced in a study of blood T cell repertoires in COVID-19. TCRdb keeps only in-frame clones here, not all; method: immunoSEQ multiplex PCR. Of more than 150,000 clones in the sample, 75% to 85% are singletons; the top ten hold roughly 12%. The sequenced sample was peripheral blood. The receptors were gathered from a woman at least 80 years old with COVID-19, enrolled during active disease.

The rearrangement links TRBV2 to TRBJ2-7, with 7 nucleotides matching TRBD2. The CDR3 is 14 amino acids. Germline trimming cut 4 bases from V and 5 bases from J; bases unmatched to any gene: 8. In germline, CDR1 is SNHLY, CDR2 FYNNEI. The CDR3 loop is CASSVRTRVDEQYF. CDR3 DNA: TGTGCCAGCAGTGTTCGGACTAGAGTTGACGAGCAGTACTTC.

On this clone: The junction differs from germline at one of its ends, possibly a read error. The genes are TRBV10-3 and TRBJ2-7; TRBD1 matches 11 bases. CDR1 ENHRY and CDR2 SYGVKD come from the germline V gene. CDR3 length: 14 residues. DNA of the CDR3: TGTGCCATCAGGCTCCAAACCGGGACAGGGGGGTATCACTTC. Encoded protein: CAIRLQTGTGGYHF.

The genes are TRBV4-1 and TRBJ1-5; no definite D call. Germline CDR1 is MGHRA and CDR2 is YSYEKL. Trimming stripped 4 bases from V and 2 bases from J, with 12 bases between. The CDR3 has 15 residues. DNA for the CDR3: TGCGCCAGCAGCCCCAGAGGGCAGGGCAATCAGCCCCAGCATTTT. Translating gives CASSPRGQGNQPQHF.

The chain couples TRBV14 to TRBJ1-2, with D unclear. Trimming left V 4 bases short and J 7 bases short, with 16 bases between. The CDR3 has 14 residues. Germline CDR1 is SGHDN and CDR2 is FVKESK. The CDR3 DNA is TGTGCCAGCAGCCCCGTCTCGGGGTATTCTGGCTACACCTTC. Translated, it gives CASSPVSGYSGYTF.

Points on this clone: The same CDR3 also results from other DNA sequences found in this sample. The CDR3 spells CASSLGHPDYNEQFF. The CDR3 DNA is TGTGCCAGCAGCTTGGGACACCCGGACTACAATGAGCAGTTCTTC. The J gene is TRBJ2-1, the V gene TRBV7-2, with D maybe TRBD1 (6 bases). CDR1 and CDR2 (germline): SGHTA, FQGNSA. V was pared by 3 bases and J by 3 bases, with 12 bases between. The CDR3 extends over 15 amino acids.

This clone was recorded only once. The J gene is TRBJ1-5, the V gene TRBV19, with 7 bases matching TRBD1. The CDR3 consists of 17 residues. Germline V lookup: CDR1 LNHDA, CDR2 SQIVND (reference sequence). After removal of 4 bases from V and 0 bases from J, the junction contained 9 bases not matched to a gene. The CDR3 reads CASSTGQSSYSNQPQHF. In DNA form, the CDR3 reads TGTGCCAGTAGTACGGGACAGTCCTCATATAGCAATCAGCCCCAGCATTTT.

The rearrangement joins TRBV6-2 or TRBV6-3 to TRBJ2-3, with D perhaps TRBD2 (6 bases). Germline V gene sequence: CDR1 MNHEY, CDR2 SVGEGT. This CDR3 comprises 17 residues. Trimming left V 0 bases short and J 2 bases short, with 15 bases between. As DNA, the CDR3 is TGTGCCAGCAGTTACTCGGTTATTGGGGGGAACACAGATACGCAGTATTTT. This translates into CASSYSVIGGNTDTQYF.

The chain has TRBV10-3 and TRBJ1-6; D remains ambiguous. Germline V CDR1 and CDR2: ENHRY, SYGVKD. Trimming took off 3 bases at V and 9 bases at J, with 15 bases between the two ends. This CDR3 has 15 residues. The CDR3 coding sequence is TGTGCCATCAGTGACCCGGACGACCGGGGTTCACCCCTCCACTTT. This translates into CAISDPDDRGSPLHF.

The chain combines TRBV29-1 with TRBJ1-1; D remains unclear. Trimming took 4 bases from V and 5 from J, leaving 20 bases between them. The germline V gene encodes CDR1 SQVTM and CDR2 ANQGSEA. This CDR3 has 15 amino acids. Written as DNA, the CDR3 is TGCAGCGTTGTTAACACCCGAGGGCGGAGGACTGAAGCTTTCTTT. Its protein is CSVVNTRGRRTEAFF.

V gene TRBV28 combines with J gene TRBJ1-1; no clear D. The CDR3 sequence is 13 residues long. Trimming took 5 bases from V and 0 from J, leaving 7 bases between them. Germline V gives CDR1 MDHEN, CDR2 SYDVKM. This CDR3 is CASSILMNTEAFF. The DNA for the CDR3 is TGTGCCAGCAGTATACTGATGAACACTGAAGCTTTCTTT.

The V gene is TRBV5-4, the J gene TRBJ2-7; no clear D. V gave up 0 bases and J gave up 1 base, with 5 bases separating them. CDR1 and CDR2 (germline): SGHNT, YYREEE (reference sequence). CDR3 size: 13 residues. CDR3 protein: CASSLAESYEQYF. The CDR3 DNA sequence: TGTGCCAGCAGCTTGGCAGAATCCTACGAGCAGTACTTC.

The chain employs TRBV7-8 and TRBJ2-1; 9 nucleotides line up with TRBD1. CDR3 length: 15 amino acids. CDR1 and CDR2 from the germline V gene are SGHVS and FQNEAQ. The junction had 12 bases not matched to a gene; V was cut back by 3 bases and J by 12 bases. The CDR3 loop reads CASSFNAGQGEGQFF. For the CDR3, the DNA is TGTGCCAGCAGCTTTAACGCGGGACAGGGTGAGGGGCAGTTCTTC.

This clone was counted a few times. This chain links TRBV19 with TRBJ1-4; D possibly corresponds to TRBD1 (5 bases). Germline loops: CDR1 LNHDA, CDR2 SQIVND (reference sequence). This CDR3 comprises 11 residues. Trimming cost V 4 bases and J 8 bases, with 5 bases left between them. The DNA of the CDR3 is TGTGCCAGTAGTAGACAGGAAAAACTGTTTTTT. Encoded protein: CASSRQEKLFF.

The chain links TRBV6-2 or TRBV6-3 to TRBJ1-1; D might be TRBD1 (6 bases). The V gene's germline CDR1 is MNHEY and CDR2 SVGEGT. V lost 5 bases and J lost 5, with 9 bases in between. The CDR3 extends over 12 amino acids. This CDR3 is CASSATGTEAFF. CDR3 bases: TGTGCCAGCAGTGCTACAGGGACTGAAGCTTTCTTT.

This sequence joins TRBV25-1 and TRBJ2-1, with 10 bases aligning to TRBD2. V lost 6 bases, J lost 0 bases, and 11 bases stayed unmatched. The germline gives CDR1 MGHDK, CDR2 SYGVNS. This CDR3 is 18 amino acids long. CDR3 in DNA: TGTGCCAGCAGGGGGGAGGCTCCTAGCGGGAGCTCCTACAATGAGCAGTTCTTC. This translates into CASRGEAPSGSSYNEQFF.

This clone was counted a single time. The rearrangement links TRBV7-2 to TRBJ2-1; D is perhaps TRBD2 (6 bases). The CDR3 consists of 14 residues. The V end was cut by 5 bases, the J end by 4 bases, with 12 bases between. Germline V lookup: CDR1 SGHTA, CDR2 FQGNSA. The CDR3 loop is CASSGTLGYNEQFF. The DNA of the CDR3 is TGTGCCAGCAGCGGGACTCTTGGGTACAATGAGCAGTTCTTC.

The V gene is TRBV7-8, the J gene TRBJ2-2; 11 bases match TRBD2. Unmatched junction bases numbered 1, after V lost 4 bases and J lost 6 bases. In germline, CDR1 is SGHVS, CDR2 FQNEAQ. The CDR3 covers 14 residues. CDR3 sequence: CASSSTSGAGELFF. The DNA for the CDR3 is TGTGCCAGCAGCTCGACTAGCGGGGCCGGGGAGCTGTTTTTT.

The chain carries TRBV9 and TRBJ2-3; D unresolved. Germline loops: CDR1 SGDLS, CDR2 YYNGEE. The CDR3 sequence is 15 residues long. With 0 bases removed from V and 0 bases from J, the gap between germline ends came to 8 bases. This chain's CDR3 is CASSVGRFSTDTQYF. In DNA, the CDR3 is TGTGCCAGCAGCGTAGGTCGTTTTAGCACAGATACGCAGTATTTT.

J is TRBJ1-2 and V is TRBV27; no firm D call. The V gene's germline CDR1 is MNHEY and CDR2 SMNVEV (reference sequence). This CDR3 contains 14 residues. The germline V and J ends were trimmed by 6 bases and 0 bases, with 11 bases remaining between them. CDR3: CASSPTWANYGYTF. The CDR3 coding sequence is TGTGCCAGCAGCCCGACATGGGCTAACTATGGCTACACCTTC.

CDR3 DNA: TGTGCCACCAGTGATTTCCGAGGGAGCTCCTACAATGAGCAGTTCTTC. This encodes CATSDFRGSSYNEQFF. The chain recombines TRBV24-1 with TRBJ2-1; possibly TRBD2 for D (5 bases). CDR1 and CDR2 from the germline V gene are KGHDR and SFDVKD. V lost 1 base to trimming and J lost 0 bases, with 9 bases between them. CDR3 size: 16 residues.

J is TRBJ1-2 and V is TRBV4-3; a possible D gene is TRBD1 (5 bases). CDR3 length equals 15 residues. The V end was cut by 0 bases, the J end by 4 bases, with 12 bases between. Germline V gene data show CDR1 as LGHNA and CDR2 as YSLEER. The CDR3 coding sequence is TGCGCCAGCAGCCAAGATTCGGGGGGGTCCTATGGCTACACCTTC. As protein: CASSQDSGGSYGYTF.

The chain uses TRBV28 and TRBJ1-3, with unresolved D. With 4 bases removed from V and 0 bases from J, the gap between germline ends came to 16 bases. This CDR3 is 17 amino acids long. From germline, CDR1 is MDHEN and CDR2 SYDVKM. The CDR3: CASSSSGGLHSGNTIYF. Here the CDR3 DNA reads TGTGCCAGCAGTTCCTCCGGCGGACTACACTCTGGAAACACCATATATTTT.

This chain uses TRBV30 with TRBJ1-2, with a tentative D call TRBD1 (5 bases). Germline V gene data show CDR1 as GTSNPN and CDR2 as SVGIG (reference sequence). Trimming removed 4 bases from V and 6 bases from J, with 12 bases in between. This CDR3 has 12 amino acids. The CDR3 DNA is TGTGCCTGGACTTGGGGGGGACATGGCTACACCTTC. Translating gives CAWTWGGHGYTF.

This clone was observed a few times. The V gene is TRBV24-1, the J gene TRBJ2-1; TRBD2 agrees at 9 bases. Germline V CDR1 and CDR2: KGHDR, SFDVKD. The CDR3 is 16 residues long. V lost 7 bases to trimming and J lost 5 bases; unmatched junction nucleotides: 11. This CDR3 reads CATSQPIAGEDNEQFF. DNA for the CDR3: TGTGCCACCAGCCAACCCATAGCGGGAGAGGACAATGAGCAGTTCTTC.

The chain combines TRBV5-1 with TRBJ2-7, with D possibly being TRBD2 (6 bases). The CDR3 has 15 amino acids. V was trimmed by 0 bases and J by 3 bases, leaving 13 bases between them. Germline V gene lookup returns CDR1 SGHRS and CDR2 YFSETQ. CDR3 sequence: CASSLDFMEGYEQYF. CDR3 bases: TGCGCCAGCAGCTTGGATTTTATGGAGGGCTACGAGCAGTACTTC.

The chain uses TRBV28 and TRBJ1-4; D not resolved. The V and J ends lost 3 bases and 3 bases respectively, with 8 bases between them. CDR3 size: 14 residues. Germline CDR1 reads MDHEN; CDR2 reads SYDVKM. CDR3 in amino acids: CASSLPRSNEKLFF. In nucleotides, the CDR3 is TGTGCCAGCAGTTTGCCGCGATCTAATGAAAAACTGTTTTTT.

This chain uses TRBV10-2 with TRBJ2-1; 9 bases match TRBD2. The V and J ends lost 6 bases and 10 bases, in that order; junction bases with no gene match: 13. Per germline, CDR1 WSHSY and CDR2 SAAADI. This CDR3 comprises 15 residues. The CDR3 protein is CASRQTGLAAPEQFF. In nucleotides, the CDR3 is TGCGCCAGCAGACAGACGGGACTAGCTGCGCCGGAGCAGTTCTTC.